This entry lists 11 T cell receptor beta chains sequenced from one sample in a study of cytomegalovirus exposure and HLA in healthy donors. Amplification used 60 Vbeta primers and 13 Jbeta primers. Using immunoSEQ multiplex PCR, the repertoire was profiled, and TCRdb retains in-frame clones only, with some absent. The table shows roughly 150,000 clones, with 70% to 85% occurring only once. The source material was PBMCs. The receptors were gathered from a male donor in good health and CMV-seronegative.

The chain carries TRBV7-2 and TRBJ2-3; TRBD2 is a possible D gene (6 bases). CDR3 length equals 15 residues. V was cut by 3 bases and J by 4 bases, with 14 bases left in between. In germline, CDR1 is SGHTA, CDR2 FQGNSA. The CDR3 here is CASSFPTSGSDTQYF. Here the CDR3 DNA reads TGTGCCAGCAGCTTTCCGACTAGTGGGTCAGATACGCAGTATTTT.

The chain has TRBV14 and TRBJ1-2; the D gene is possibly TRBD1 (6 bases). CDR1 and CDR2 from the germline V gene are SGHDN and FVKESK. The CDR3 has 12 amino acids. V gave up 4 bases and J gave up 4 bases, with 7 bases separating them. The CDR3 coding sequence is TGTGCCAGCAGCCCGACAGGCTATGGCTACACCTTC. It codes for CASSPTGYGYTF. The whole variable domain, filled in from reference TRBV14 and TRBJ1-2, reads EAGVTQFPSHSVIEKGQTVTLRCDPISGHDNLYWYRRVMGKEIKFLLHFVKESKQDESGMPNNRFLAERTGGTYSTLKVQPAELEDSGVYFCASSPTGYGYTFGSGTRLTVV.

V and J are TRBV6-6 and TRBJ1-1; D is unclear. With 2 bases removed from V and 3 bases from J, the gap between germline ends came to 7 bases. There are 13 residues in the CDR3. CDR1 and CDR2 from the germline V gene are MNHNY and SVGAGI (reference sequence). CDR3 sequence reads: CASSYGPYTEAFF. As DNA, the CDR3 is TGTGCCAGCAGTTACGGGCCTTACACTGAAGCTTTCTTT.

The chain recombines TRBV10-3 with TRBJ2-7; D not certain. Germline loops: CDR1 ENHRY, CDR2 SYGVKD. The CDR3 is 13 amino acids. The V end was cut by 4 bases, the J end by 2 bases, with 9 bases between. This CDR3 reads CAISVQQAYEQYF. For the CDR3, the DNA is TGTGCCATCAGTGTGCAGCAGGCCTACGAGCAGTACTTC.

The rearrangement uses TRBV7-9 and TRBJ2-5; no firm D call. From germline, CDR1 is SEHNR and CDR2 FQNEAQ (reference sequence). Between the trimmed V and J ends, which lost 4 bases and 1 base, there was a span of 10 bases. The length of the CDR3 is 14 residues. CDR3 in DNA: TGTGCCAGCAGCTCCACAGAGTCCCAAGAGACCCAGTACTTC. Its translation is CASSSTESQETQYF.

This rearrangement joins TRBV10-3 to TRBJ1-2, with 10 bases fitting TRBD1. The CDR3 length is 14 residues. Germline CDR1 reads ENHRY; CDR2 reads SYGVKD. V was clipped by 5 bases and J by 6 bases; unmatched bases: 6. The CDR3 reads CAISPLTGGDGYTF. The CDR3 DNA follows: TGTGCCATCAGTCCTCTGACAGGGGGCGATGGCTACACCTTC.

The rearrangement joins TRBV7-9 to TRBJ1-1, with TRBD1 as a possible D gene (5 bases). Trimming shortened V by 3 bases and J by 2 bases, and 16 bases separated the two germline ends. This CDR3 contains 16 residues. CDR1 is SEHNR, CDR2 FQNEAQ, per germline (reference sequence). In nucleotides, the CDR3 is TGTGCCAGCAGCTTGTACACGGGACTGATAAACACTGAAGCTTTCTTT. It translates to CASSLYTGLINTEAFF. The full variable domain, its missing parts supplied by reference TRBV7-9 and TRBJ1-1, is DTGVSQNPRHKITKRGQNVTFRCDPISEHNRLYWYRQTLGQGPEFLTYFQNEAQLEKSRLLSDRFSAERPKGSFSTLEIQRTEQGDSAMYLCASSLYTGLINTEAFFGQGTRLTVV.

The rearrangement links TRBV11-2 to TRBJ1-4, with TRBD1 matching 7 bases. The CDR3 spans 13 residues. The germline CDR1 and CDR2 sequences are SGHAT and FQNNGV. Trimming at V came to 5 bases and at J to 7 bases, leaving 4 bases not matched to a gene. CDR3 DNA sequence: TGTGCCAGCAGCCGAGACAGGGCTGAAAAACTGTTTTTT. As protein: CASSRDRAEKLFF.

This chain links TRBV6-1 with TRBJ1-4; D might be TRBD1 (6 bases). V was trimmed by 4 bases and J by 7 bases, leaving 13 bases between them. Germline lookup yields CDR1 MNHNS and CDR2 SASEGT. CDR3 length: 14 residues. CDR3 in DNA: TGTGCCAGCAGTGGACAGGTTGGTGTTGAAAAACTGTTTTTT. Its translation: CASSGQVGVEKLFF.

The table lists this clone with a few counts. The chain combines TRBV5-8 with TRBJ2-7, with D perhaps TRBD1 (6 bases). This CDR3 spans 15 amino acids. In germline, CDR1 is SGHTS, CDR2 YDEGEE. V lost 0 bases to trimming and J lost 6 bases, with 16 bases between them. In nucleotides, the CDR3 is TGTGCCAGCAGCTTGGCGGCAGGGGCTCCCCTCGAGCAGTACTTC. Encoded protein: CASSLAAGAPLEQYF.

This chain links TRBV4-1 with TRBJ2-5; TRBD2 agrees at 9 bases. Germline V gives CDR1 MGHRA, CDR2 YSYEKL. V lost 4 bases to trimming and J lost 3 bases; unmatched junction nucleotides: 6. This CDR3 region has 15 residues. The CDR3 DNA reads as TGCGCCAGCAGCCCTTCGAGCGGGGGGAAAGAGACCCAGTACTTC. It codes for CASSPSSGGKETQYF.